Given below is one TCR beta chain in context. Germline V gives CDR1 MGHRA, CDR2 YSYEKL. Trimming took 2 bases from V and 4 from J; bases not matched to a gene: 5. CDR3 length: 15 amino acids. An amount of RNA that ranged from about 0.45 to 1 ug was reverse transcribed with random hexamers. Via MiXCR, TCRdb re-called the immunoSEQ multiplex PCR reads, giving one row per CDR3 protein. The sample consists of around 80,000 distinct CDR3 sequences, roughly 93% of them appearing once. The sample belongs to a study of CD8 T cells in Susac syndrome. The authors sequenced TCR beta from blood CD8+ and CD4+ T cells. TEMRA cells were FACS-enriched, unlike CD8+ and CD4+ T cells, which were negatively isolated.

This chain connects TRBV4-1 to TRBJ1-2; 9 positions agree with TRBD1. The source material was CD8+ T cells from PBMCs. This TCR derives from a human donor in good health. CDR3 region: CASSQNQDRGYGYTF. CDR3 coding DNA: TGCGCCAGCAGCCAAAACCAGGACAGGGGCTATGGCTACACCTTC.